The present T cell receptor beta chain was sequenced within a study of OX40 agonist ivuxolimab in advanced cancers. Whole-study results and caveats: CD8+ T cells averaged more expanded clones than CD4+.

The table lists this clone with a count of one. Antigen unknown. V dropped 2 bases and J dropped 5 bases, with 9 bases sitting between them. Germline CDR1 and CDR2: MNHEY and SVGAGI. The CDR3 sequence is 13 residues long. Baseline, cycle 4 day 1, and cycle 7 day 1 were the blood sampling points. The repertoire was sequenced with immunoSEQ multiplex PCR; TCRdb's copy has only in-frame clones and lacks some. The sample lists under 20,000 clones, 72% occurring once. The input for sequencing was CD4+ or CD8+ T cells sorted from blood, taken in a trial of the OX40 agonist ivuxolimab. The TCR comes from an adult with an advanced solid tumor such as melanoma, head and neck, liver or kidney cancer. V gene TRBV6-5 combines with J gene TRBJ2-5; no definite D call. CDR3 loop: CASSYLISETQYF. As DNA, the CDR3 is TGTGCCAGCAGTTACCTTATTTCGGAGACCCAGTACTTC.